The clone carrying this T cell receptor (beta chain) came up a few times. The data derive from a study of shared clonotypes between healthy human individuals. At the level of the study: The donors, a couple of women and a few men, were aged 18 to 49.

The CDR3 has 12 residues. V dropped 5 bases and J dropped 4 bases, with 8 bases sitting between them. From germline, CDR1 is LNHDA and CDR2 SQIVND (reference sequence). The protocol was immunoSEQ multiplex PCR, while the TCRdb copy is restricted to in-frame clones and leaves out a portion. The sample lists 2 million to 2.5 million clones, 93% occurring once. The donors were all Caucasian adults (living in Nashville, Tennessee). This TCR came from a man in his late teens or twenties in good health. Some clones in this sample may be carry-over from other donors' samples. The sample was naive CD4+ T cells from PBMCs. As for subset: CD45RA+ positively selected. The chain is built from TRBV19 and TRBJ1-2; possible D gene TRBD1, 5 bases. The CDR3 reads CASSQDSYGYTF. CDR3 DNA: TGTGCCAGTAGTCAAGACAGCTATGGCTACACCTTC.